This entry lists 28 T cell receptor beta chains sequenced from one sample in a study of OX40 agonist ivuxolimab in advanced cancers. The repertoire was sequenced with immunoSEQ multiplex PCR; TCRdb's copy has only in-frame clones and lacks some. Found here are 50,000 to 70,000 clones, approximately 90% of them singletons; the top ten hold about 0.44%. The sequencing used CD4+ or CD8+ T cells sorted from blood, collected in a trial of the OX40 agonist ivuxolimab. These receptors were taken from an adult with an advanced solid tumor such as melanoma, head and neck, liver or kidney cancer.

The chain carries TRBV4-1 and TRBJ2-7; D perhaps matches TRBD2 (6 bases). V shed 4 bases and J shed 0 bases, with 19 bases lying between them. The CDR3 length is 17 residues. The germline gives CDR1 MGHRA, CDR2 YSYEKL. The chain's CDR3 is CASSRTFGDGSSYEQYF. The CDR3 nucleotides read TGCGCCAGCAGCCGGACCTTTGGAGACGGGAGCTCCTACGAGCAGTACTTC.

The chain recombines TRBV4-3 with TRBJ2-7; perhaps TRBD1 as D (5 bases). Germline V gene sequence: CDR1 LGHNA, CDR2 YSLEER. This CDR3 contains 15 residues. The V and J ends lost 0 bases and 5 bases respectively, with 14 bases between them. CDR3 nucleotides: TGCGCCAGCAGCCAAGATCAGGGTCCGGGTGACGAGCAGTACTTC. This sequence encodes CASSQDQGPGDEQYF.

The rearrangement links TRBV2 to TRBJ2-7, with D perhaps matching TRBD1 or TRBD2 (5 bases each). Germline values: CDR1 SNHLY, CDR2 FYNNEI. V was clipped by 8 bases and J by 2 bases, with 13 bases between them. This CDR3 is built from 13 residues. CDR3 sequence reads: CASLGTSTYEQYF. DNA of the CDR3: TGTGCCAGCTTAGGGACGTCAACCTACGAGCAGTACTTC.

The chain carries TRBV2 and TRBJ2-2; 7 nucleotides match TRBD2. J was trimmed by 2 bases and V by 6 bases; bases with no gene match: 6. The CDR3 has 15 amino acids. Germline lookup yields CDR1 SNHLY and CDR2 FYNNEI. In DNA form, the CDR3 reads TGTGCCAGCAGGGGGGGGACCCTAAACACCGGGGAGCTGTTTTTT. Encoded protein: CASRGGTLNTGELFF.

V gene TRBV11-2 combines with J gene TRBJ2-5; TRBD1 aligns across 7 bases. Trimming at V came to 5 bases and at J to 4 bases, leaving 10 bases not matched to a gene. CDR3 length: 15 amino acids. Germline values: CDR1 SGHAT, CDR2 FQNNGV. This chain's CDR3 is CASSPTTTGVETQYF. Here the CDR3 DNA reads TGTGCCAGCAGCCCTACTACTACAGGGGTAGAGACCCAGTACTTC.

The chain is built from TRBV12-5 and TRBJ2-5; 14 bases are shared with TRBD2. The CDR3 has 15 residues. The V and J ends lost 6 bases and 5 bases, in that order; junction bases with no gene match: 5. Germline values: CDR1 LGHNT, CDR2 FRNRAP. The CDR3, as DNA: TGTGCTAGTGGAGCCGGGACTAGCGGGAGTGAGACCCAGTACTTC. Amino acids: CASGAGTSGSETQYF.

The rearrangement uses TRBV6-1 and TRBJ2-5; D could derive from TRBD1 or TRBD2 (6 bases each). Deletions cut 6 bases from V and 5 bases from J, with 19 bases between. CDR1 and CDR2 (germline): MNHNS, SASEGT. This CDR3 contains 15 residues. CDR3 residues: CASSAHWGAGETQYF. Here the CDR3 DNA reads TGTGCCAGCAGCGCCCACTGGGGGGCGGGGGAGACCCAGTACTTC.

There are a few counts of this clone. The chain carries TRBV19 and TRBJ1-2; tentative D call: TRBD1 (5 bases). The length of the CDR3 is 14 residues. CDR1 LNHDA and CDR2 SQIVND come from the germline V gene (reference sequence). V was cut by 6 bases and J by 2 bases, with 13 bases left in between. For the CDR3, the DNA is TGTGCCAGTAGACCTGGGGGTCCAAACTATGGCTACACCTTC. Amino acids: CASRPGGPNYGYTF.

The chain combines TRBV30 with TRBJ2-5; 11 bases line up with TRBD2. Germline-derived CDR1 and CDR2 are GTSNPN and SVGIG (reference sequence). The CDR3 has 17 residues. V lost 5 bases to trimming and J lost 5 bases; unmatched junction nucleotides: 16. CDR3 nucleotides: TGTGCCTGGGCGGAGGGGTTAGCGGGAGGGCGTCCGGAGACCCAGTACTTC. It is translated as CAWAEGLAGGRPETQYF.

V gene TRBV5-1 combines with J gene TRBJ2-3, with 11 nucleotides matching TRBD1. CDR1 and CDR2 from the germline V gene are SGHRS and YFSETQ. The CDR3 consists of 14 residues. V shed 4 bases and J 4 bases; nucleotides not matched to a gene: 2. The CDR3 coding sequence is TGCGCCAGCAGCCGGGGACAGGGGGCAGATACGCAGTATTTT. Amino acids: CASSRGQGADTQYF.

V usage is TRBV6-5 and J usage is TRBJ2-2; no firm D call. V lost 6 bases and J 3 bases, leaving 8 bases between the germline ends. Looked up from germline, CDR1 is MNHEY and CDR2 is SVGAGI. This CDR3 spans 13 amino acids. In DNA form, the CDR3 reads TGTGCCAGCAGCCCCCCGCACACCGGGGAGCTGTTTTTT. Its protein product is CASSPPHTGELFF.

This rearrangement joins TRBV19 to TRBJ2-3; 8 nucleotides agree with TRBD2. The CDR3 consists of 14 residues. The ends lost 4 bases at V and 8 bases at J; junction bases unmatched: 8. Germline-derived CDR1 and CDR2 are LNHDA and SQIVND (reference sequence). The CDR3 DNA reads as TGTGCCAGTAGTACTGGGACTAGGGGAGCTACGCAGTATTTT. It codes for CASSTGTRGATQYF.

This chain links TRBV27 with TRBJ2-1, with 10 bases fitting TRBD2. The junction had 5 bases not matched to a gene; V was cut back by 5 bases and J by 4 bases. The CDR3 loop spans 15 amino acids. CDR1 and CDR2 (germline): MNHEY, SMNVEV (reference sequence). DNA for the CDR3: TGTGCCAGCAGTCCGTGGACTAGCGGATACAATGAGCAGTTCTTC. It encodes CASSPWTSGYNEQFF.

J is TRBJ1-4 and V is TRBV28; D is undetermined. The length of the CDR3 is 14 residues. V lost 2 bases and J 8 bases, leaving 12 bases between the germline ends. The germline gives CDR1 MDHEN, CDR2 SYDVKM. The CDR3 region is CASSLVGVWEKLFF. As DNA, the CDR3 is TGTGCCAGCAGTTTAGTCGGGGTTTGGGAAAAACTGTTTTTT.

J is TRBJ1-2 and V is TRBV5-1; D not resolved. The CDR3 totals 13 residues. Trimming pared 0 bases from V and 4 bases from J, leaving 7 bases between. CDR1 is SGHRS, CDR2 YFSETQ, per germline. CDR3 sequence reads: CASSLDATYGYTF. CDR3 bases: TGCGCCAGCAGCTTGGACGCCACCTATGGCTACACCTTC.

The sample holds one count of this clone. This chain uses TRBV10-3 with TRBJ2-3; 8 bases map to TRBD2. Trimming removed 3 bases from V and 3 bases from J; junction bases left unmatched: 8. The CDR3 totals 16 residues. Germline assignment: CDR1 ENHRY and CDR2 SYGVKD. Here the CDR3 DNA reads TGTGCCATCAGTGAAAGCGGGAGATGGTTAACAGATACGCAGTATTTT. Translated, it gives CAISESGRWLTDTQYF.

The chain joins TRBV6-6 to TRBJ1-4; TRBD1 aligns across 9 bases. Germline CDR1 is MNHNY and CDR2 is SVGAGI (reference sequence). CDR3 length: 12 residues. V shed 8 bases and J 5 bases; nucleotides not matched to a gene: 0. DNA of the CDR3: TGTGCCAGCGGACAGGGGAATGAAAAACTGTTTTTT. Amino acids: CASGQGNEKLFF.

The chain has TRBV5-4 and TRBJ1-2; TRBD1 matches at 7 bases. V shed 4 bases, J shed 5 bases, and the junction held 8 bases outside the gene matches. In germline, CDR1 is SGHNT, CDR2 YYREEE (reference sequence). The CDR3 contains 14 residues. The CDR3 coding sequence is TGTGCCAGCAGCCTGGGGACAGACAGTTATGGCTACACCTTC. It codes for CASSLGTDSYGYTF.

The chain links TRBV7-2 to TRBJ1-5, with TRBD1 matching over 7 bases. CDR3 size: 16 residues. V shed 5 bases, J shed 10 bases, and the junction held 17 bases outside the gene matches. Germline V gene data show CDR1 as SGHTA and CDR2 as FQGNSA. CDR3 in amino acids: CASSTTTGLVANPQHF. The CDR3 region has the DNA TGTGCCAGCAGCACTACGACAGGGCTGGTCGCAAACCCCCAGCATTTT.

V and J are TRBV5-4 and TRBJ2-1; 11 bases map to TRBD1. The CDR3 runs to 15 residues. Germline assignment: CDR1 SGHNT and CDR2 YYREEE (reference sequence). With 4 bases clipped from V and 9 bases from J, the junction kept 9 bases outside the gene matches. The CDR3 region is CASSPKGTGGSEQFF. As DNA, the CDR3 is TGTGCCAGCAGCCCGAAGGGGACAGGGGGTAGTGAGCAGTTCTTC. The whole variable domain, remainder taken from reference TRBV5-4 and TRBJ2-1, is ETGVTQSPTHLIKTRGQQVTLRCSSQSGHNTVSWYQQALGQGPQFIFQYYREEENGRGNFPPRFSGLQFPNYSSELNVNALELDDSALYLCASSPKGTGGSEQFFGPGTRLTVL.

This sequence joins TRBV7-9 and TRBJ2-2, with TRBD2 matching 11 bases. The germline V gene has CDR1 SEHNR and CDR2 FQNEAQ (reference sequence). Germline trimming cut 2 bases from V and 2 bases from J; bases unmatched to any gene: 4. The CDR3 is made up of 17 amino acids. The CDR3 DNA reads as TGTGCCAGCAGCTTATCGCTAGCGGGAGGTAACACCGGGGAGCTGTTTTTT. Amino acids: CASSLSLAGGNTGELFF.

The sample holds a few counts of this clone. This chain uses TRBV4-1 with TRBJ1-1; TRBD1 is a possible D gene (6 bases). V was shortened by 0 bases and J by 1 base, with 9 bases between the two germline ends. The CDR3 extends over 15 amino acids. Germline V gene data show CDR1 as MGHRA and CDR2 as YSYEKL. The DNA for the CDR3 is TGCGCCAGCAGCCAAGATCAACAGGGGAACACTGAAGCTTTCTTT. Protein sequence: CASSQDQQGNTEAFF.

This clone was detected a few times. This chain connects TRBV9 to TRBJ2-3, with a possible D match to TRBD2 (6 bases). The V end was cut by 0 bases, the J end by 2 bases, with 13 bases between. The CDR3 is 16 amino acids. Germline lookup yields CDR1 SGDLS and CDR2 YYNGEE. This chain's CDR3 is CASSVDTGVPTDTQYF. The CDR3 coding sequence is TGTGCCAGCAGCGTAGACACGGGAGTACCCACAGATACGCAGTATTTT.

This clone came up a few times. The chain joins TRBV5-1 to TRBJ2-5; 8 bases match TRBD2. The CDR3 is made up of 17 amino acids. Looked up from germline, CDR1 is SGHRS and CDR2 is YFSETQ. V lost 4 bases and J lost 7; bases outside the gene matches: 18. This chain's CDR3 is CASSPAWGSGTAGTQYF. The CDR3 bases are TGCGCCAGCAGCCCAGCCTGGGGTAGCGGGACCGCTGGGACCCAGTACTTC.

The genes are TRBV19 and TRBJ1-3; perhaps TRBD1 as D (6 bases). CDR3 length: 14 residues. Trimming removed 7 bases at V and 2 bases at J, with 12 bases between. Per germline, CDR1 LNHDA and CDR2 SQIVND (reference sequence). CDR3 coding DNA: TGTGCCAGTAAATCAGGGGAGGCTGGAAACACCATATATTTT. The encoded protein is CASKSGEAGNTIYF.

V usage is TRBV7-2 and J usage is TRBJ1-2; no clear D. This CDR3 is built from 16 residues. Trimming cost V 1 base and J 4 bases, with 16 bases left between them. Germline lookup yields CDR1 SGHTA and CDR2 FQGNSA. CDR3 DNA: TGTGCCAGCAGCTTAGGAGACGGAACCGCTGGCTATGGCTACACCTTC. Translating gives CASSLGDGTAGYGYTF. Filled out from reference TRBV7-2 and TRBJ1-2, the complete variable domain reads GAGVSQSPSNKVTEKGKDVELRCDPISGHTALYWYRQSLGQGLEFLIYFQGNSAPDKSGLPSDRFSAERTGGSVSTLTIQRTQQEDSAVYLCASSLGDGTAGYGYTFGSGTRLTVV.

The genes are TRBV5-8 and TRBJ2-5; a possible D gene is TRBD2 (5 bases). This CDR3 spans 16 amino acids. V shed 4 bases and J shed 4 bases, with 20 bases lying between them. Per the germline V gene, CDR1 is SGHTS and CDR2 is YDEGEE. As DNA, the CDR3 is TGTGCCAGCAGCATACGATCGGGAACCACGATAGAGACCCAGTACTTC. As protein: CASSIRSGTTIETQYF.

The CDR3 sequence is CATKRPGLALSSYNEQFF. CDR3 DNA sequence: TGTGCCACCAAACGACCGGGACTAGCGTTGAGCTCCTACAATGAGCAGTTCTTC. V is TRBV10-3 and J is TRBJ2-1; 10 bases agree with TRBD2. The CDR3 contains 18 residues. Germline lookup yields CDR1 ENHRY and CDR2 SYGVKD. V lost 10 bases to trimming and J lost 0 bases; unmatched junction nucleotides: 15.